The 4 T cell receptor beta chains listed next were all sequenced from one sample in a study of blood T cells in healthy people across ages. Primers used in a second PCR of roughly 6 to 12 cycles were a sample-barcoded 5' primer and a J-beta primer mix. TCRdb recomputed calls from the 5' RACE reads with MiXCR, one row per CDR3 protein. The sample consists of roughly 560,000 distinct CDR3 sequences, more than 20% of them appearing once. The sample was also reused in another study, on T cells of mothers and their children.

Sequenced input: blood. These receptor sequences come from a boy between 5 and 17 years old in good health.

The chain combines TRBV4-3 with TRBJ1-1; D call uncertain. Germline V CDR1 and CDR2: LGHNA, YSLEER. V shed 0 bases and J shed 6 bases, with 14 bases lying between them. CDR3 length: 15 amino acids. The CDR3 nucleotides read TGCGCCAGCAGCCAAGATGGTTCGTGGGCTCCTGAAGCTTTCTTT. This translates into CASSQDGSWAPEAFF.

V gene TRBV29-1 combines with J gene TRBJ2-5; D possibly corresponds to TRBD2 (5 bases). The ends were cut back, 2 bases at V and 4 bases at J, with 17 bases in the middle. The CDR3 consists of 15 residues. Germline-derived CDR1 and CDR2 are SQVTM and ANQGSEA. CDR3 region: CSVETRVKGRETQYF. In DNA, the CDR3 is TGCAGCGTTGAAACGAGGGTCAAAGGGAGAGAGACCCAGTACTTC.

This clonotype was found a few times. This chain links TRBV20-1 with TRBJ2-5; 13 nucleotides line up with TRBD2. Germline CDR1 reads DFQATT; CDR2 reads SNEGSKA (reference sequence). There are 15 residues in the CDR3. The ends lost 6 bases at V and 2 bases at J; junction bases unmatched: 6. CDR3 loop: CSAVGLAGFQETQYF. Written as DNA, the CDR3 is TGCAGTGCGGTGGGACTAGCGGGGTTTCAAGAGACCCAGTACTTC.

The sample holds a few counts of this clonotype. The CDR3 nucleotides are TGCAGTGCTCCCCCCCGACTAGCGGGAGCATACAATGAGCAGTTCTTC. This encodes CSAPPRLAGAYNEQFF. V gene TRBV20-1 combines with J gene TRBJ2-7, with 12 bases lining up with TRBD2. The closer fit of TRBJ2-1 to the DNA end suggests the J call may be wrong. The CDR3 runs 16 residues. CDR1 and CDR2 from the germline V gene are DFQATT and SNEGSKA (reference sequence).